This T cell receptor beta chain emerged from a study of regulatory T cells in long-lasting Graves disease (dated by TCRdb to about 2021). As for the study more broadly: Antithyroid drugs had been taken for less than 3 months by newly diagnosed Graves' disease patients. Patients with persistent Graves' disease were compared with patients with newly diagnosed Graves' disease using TCR sequencing and RNA sequencing of peripheral blood. The study was conducted in China and was registered as a clinical trial. A total of some 33 samples were covered by TCR sequencing, comprising some 13 persistent and around 20 newly diagnosed Graves' disease patients.

Study-wide findings and limitations: Sequencing and analysis were restricted to the TCR beta chain. Compared with newly diagnosed patients, patients with persistent Graves' disease had lower TCR Shannon entropy and fewer highly expanded clones, which suggests clonal expansion. The authors acknowledged the small sample size as a limitation that may reduce accuracy. Persistent disease showed preferential use of TRBV28, TRBJ1-2 and TRBJ2-5, whereas newly diagnosed disease favored TRBV20-1 and TRBJ2-1. Persistent patients shared more public clonotypes among themselves (2,741) than newly diagnosed patients did (roughly 920). Because the primary lesion, thyroid tissue, could not be accessed, the study looked at peripheral blood alone.

Including cysteine and phenylalanine, the CDR3 has 14 amino acids. The CDR3 DNA has 42 bases and is translated from base 1. V drops 0 bases and J drops 4 bases, leaving 9 bases in between. Sequences SGHAT (CDR1) and FQNNGV (CDR2) are obtained from the germline V gene. The meaning of the sample's time point label: newly diagnosed GD, antithyroid drugs for less than 3 months. For both TCR sequencing and RNA sequencing, RNA was extracted from PBMCs in TRIzol. Graves' disease was diagnosed according to American Thyroid Association guidelines. The patients came from an endocrinology department in Xi'an, China. Each patient gave around 9 milliliters of peripheral blood, collected in an EDTA anticoagulant tube. Ficoll Paque Plus density gradient separation was used to isolate PBMCs, and no additional T cell sorting was done. RNA quality was checked with an Agilent 2100 Bioanalyzer and agarose gel, and concentration with a NanoDrop 2000.

The table lists this clonotype with many counts. Its target antigen remains unknown. No qualities accompany the bases; no much larger clone lies one base away. Library generation was performed with multiplex PCR. Instrument used: Illumina HiSeq 4000. CDR3 regions were amplified by Arm-PCR with iRepertoire HTBI primers to construct TCR beta libraries. Before sequencing, the PCR products went through gel purification. Regarding the original processing steps: A total of some 60 TRBV and under 15 TRBJ segments were identified across samples and were used for gene usage analysis of CDR3 amino acid clonotypes. COPE and FqMerger were used to merge filtered high-quality paired reads into contigs. BLAST was used to align contigs to IMGT TRBV, TRBD and TRBJ reference genes, and CDR3 was defined according to IMGT. Any clonotype with a frequency above 0.1% was counted as a highly expanded clone. Shannon entropy was used to measure repertoire diversity, and the Gini coefficient was used to measure V-J evenness. A clonotype found in more than one individual was treated as public. Starting from the raw public reads, TCRdb applied fastp trimming at Q25, assembled clones with MiXCR and retained in-frame beta chains. Rows are combined by CDR3 protein, so each entry shows the most common genes and DNA. The V and J calls shown here were made by TCRdb, not taken from the authors' results. The sample has 450,000 to 700,000 distinct CDR3 sequences on record, roughly 13% of them singletons. Of the sample, 10% falls within the top ten clones.

The sample also formed part of further work on T cells in Graves' hyperthyroidism and ophthalmopathy. Per the second study: Stable Graves' hyperthyroidism was defined as no progression to ophthalmopathy during 18 months of follow-up. Hyperthyroidism patients were newly diagnosed, with disease duration under 2 months, and aged 18 to 65 years. Exclusion was applied to patients with uncontrolled infections, other autoimmune diseases, pregnancy or lactation. Diagnoses relied on clinical symptoms, serum thyroxine and TRAb, thyroid ultrasound and orbital computed tomography. For the first round of RT-PCR on the TCR CDR3, the HTBI primer set was used together with the Qiagen OneStep RT-PCR kit. Blood samples also contained most of the expanded thyroid clonotypes (frequency above 0.001), which suggests that blood repertoires may reflect thyroid immune responses. A model built on a 13 V-J signature distinguished ophthalmopathy from stable hyperthyroidism, reaching over 85% sensitivity and around 82% specificity in cross-validation and 80%/75% in testing. During validation, the model predicted progression to ophthalmopathy a median of about 5.9 months ahead of onset, with just under 71% sensitivity and 72.22% specificity. A discovery cohort of about 95 patients, 43 with Graves' ophthalmopathy and fewer than 65 with stable Graves' hyperthyroidism, was used to find distinguishing TCR V-J signatures. Prospective prediction of ophthalmopathy was tested in an independent validation cohort consisting of 18 to 20 hyperthyroidism patients and 15 or so patients who later progressed to ophthalmopathy. For training and testing, the 100 or so patients in the discovery cohort were randomly divided in a 7:3 ratio. In about six Graves' hyperthyroidism patients, the study also compared T-cell repertoires from thyroid tissue with T-cell repertoires from blood. Once sampling was done, hyperthyroidism patients were given methimazole at a starting dose of 30 mg daily, whereas ophthalmopathy patients were given high-dose intravenous methylprednisolone. Libraries were constructed in a second round of multiplex PCR, after which size selection and purification were performed. Sequencing of the libraries was done on an Illumina HiSeq2000 using paired-end 100 bp reads. SOAPnuke was used to process the raw data, throwing out any read that contained adapters or uncalled bases, had a mean Phred below 15, or lacked an exact constant-primer or identifier match. COPE v1.2.5 was used to merge high-quality paired reads, and clonotypes were defined as unique nucleotide sequences. MiTCR v1.1 was used to align the clonotypes against IMGT TRBV, TRBD and TRBJ reference segments. Only V-J combinations with frequency above 0.0001, covering 99% to 99.2% of repertoires, were analysed. The TCS score was defined as the ratio of F50 (clonal expansion) to E x V (chaos), calculated using BLOSUM62-based TCRdist between CDR3 peptides within each V-J. Welch's t-statistics and random forest reduced roughly 500 V-J features to some 14, which were used in a naive Bayes classifier (R e1071). Sample size was not statistically predetermined, and blinding of investigators to group allocation was not performed. The paper describes TCR Vbeta CDR3 sequencing of roughly 130 peripheral blood samples, made up of 43 ophthalmopathy patients, around 78 hyperthyroidism patients and 17 progressor patients.

This clonotype originated in a man younger than 45 with Graves disease. Donor details come from another sample of the same person, matched by shared clones. In this chain, TRBV11-2 is recombined with TRBJ2-5; the D gene lacks a confident call. The input for sequencing was peripheral blood mononuclear cells (PBMCs), taken at new diagnosis, from a patient treated with antithyroid drugs. The CDR3 in this case is CASSLEAATETQYF. The nucleotides read TGTGCCAGCAGCTTAGAGGCCGCGACAGAGACCCAGTACTTC.